This T cell receptor beta chain comes out of a study of radiotherapy plus CTLA-4 blockade in lung cancer. Background on the study: In approximately 17% of patients, objective responses were seen; about 30% had disease control. Broader study findings: Reportedly, early blood T cell clone dynamics best predicted response, with interferon-beta.

People whose metastatic non-small-cell lung cancer was chemo-refractory got focal radiation along with CTLA-4 blockade by ipilimumab. Generated by immunoSEQ multiplex PCR, the TCRdb table keeps only in-frame clones and is missing some. This sample yields about 66,000 clones, of which around 86% are seen a single time; about 4% belongs to the top ten. This clone was detected once. Its matching antigen is unknown. Germline V CDR1 and CDR2: SGHRS, YFSETQ. V lost 0 bases to trimming and J lost 0 bases, with 6 bases between them. CDR3 length: 14 amino acids. The TCR comes from a human donor with non-small cell lung cancer who had a partial response to radiotherapy plus ipilimumab. This specimen consisted of peripheral blood, obtained from a patient treated with radiotherapy plus ipilimumab. The chain uses TRBV5-1 and TRBJ1-2; unclear D gene. The CDR3 nucleotides read TGCGCCAGCAGCTTGGACACCCCTAACTATGGCTACACCTTC. The encoded protein is CASSLDTPNYGYTF.